These 13 T cell receptor beta chains originate from one sample sequenced in a study of blood T cells in healthy people across ages. Combining a sample-barcoded 5' primer with a J-beta primer mix, a second PCR ran for roughly 6 to 11 cycles. TCRdb reanalysed the 5' RACE reads using MiXCR and keeps one entry per CDR3 protein. Of over 600,000 distinct CDR3 sequences detected, around 45% appear once; the ten largest clones hold 15% to 20%. The sequenced material came from blood. Receptor source: a man at least 80 years old in good health.

Concerning this clonotype: A much larger clone sits a single nucleotide away, making a read error possible. The J gene is TRBJ2-1, the V gene TRBV12-3 or TRBV12-4, with D perhaps matching TRBD2 (6 bases). Near its end, the DNA agrees better with TRBJ2-7, so the J call may be wrong. The CDR3 covers 15 residues. The CDR3 region is CASRIGGTNYNEQYF. The DNA for the CDR3 is TGTGCCAGCAGGATAGGAGGGACCAACTACAATGAGCAGTACTTC.

The V gene is TRBV10-3, the J gene TRBJ2-7; 10 positions match TRBD1. CDR1 and CDR2 from the germline V gene are ENHRY and SYGVKD. CDR3 length: 17 residues. V was clipped by 4 bases and J by 3 bases; unmatched bases: 12. This CDR3 is CAISVSGTGVGDYEQYF. DNA of the CDR3: TGTGCCATCAGTGTCTCCGGGACAGGGGTCGGCGACTACGAGCAGTACTTC.

This clonotype appeared a few times. The chain is built from TRBV2 and TRBJ2-7; 8 bases fit TRBD1. Germline V gives CDR1 SNHLY, CDR2 FYNNEI. CDR3 length equals 14 residues. V trimming: 5 bases; J trimming: 6 bases; junction bases outside the gene matches: 9. CDR3: CASSLDRGLREQYF. The CDR3 DNA reads as TGTGCCAGCAGTCTTGACAGGGGCTTACGCGAGCAGTACTTC.

This clonotype was observed a few times. In nucleotides, the CDR3 is TGCGCCAGCAGCCAAGTAGGGGGCGCGGGGGAGACCCAGTACTTC. As protein: CASSQVGGAGETQYF. The chain is built from TRBV4-1 and TRBJ2-7, with TRBD1 as a possible D gene (7 bases). The J call may be incorrect, as the DNA end agrees better with TRBJ2-5. Germline CDR1 reads MGHRA; CDR2 reads YSYEKL. This CDR3 contains 15 residues.

Regarding this clonotype: An end of the junction does not agree with germline; a read error may underlie this. The chain links TRBV7-2 to TRBJ2-1; D may be TRBD2 (6 bases). This CDR3 comprises 15 residues. The V gene's germline CDR1 is SGHTA and CDR2 FQGNSA. This CDR3 reads CAGSLARTLGGEQFF. CDR3 nucleotide sequence: TGTGCCGGCAGCTTAGCCCGTACCTTGGGGGGTGAGCAGTTCTTC.

This clonotype was found many times. V gene TRBV28 combines with J gene TRBJ2-1, with 8 bases lining up with TRBD1. The CDR3 loop spans 16 amino acids. Germline values: CDR1 MDHEN, CDR2 SYDVKM. After removal of 7 bases from V and 1 base from J, the junction contained 9 bases not matched to a gene. The DNA of the CDR3 is TGTGCCAGCAACTTACAGGGGGTGATTTCCTACAATGAGCAGTTCTTC. Translation: CASNLQGVISYNEQFF.

V is TRBV28 and J is TRBJ1-5; D is unresolved. V lost 2 bases and J 5 bases, leaving 10 bases between the germline ends. The CDR3 totals 14 residues. Per germline, CDR1 MDHEN and CDR2 SYDVKM. In DNA form, the CDR3 reads TGTGCCAGCAGTTTAGGAGGGTCTCATCAGCCCCAGCATTTT. Its protein is CASSLGGSHQPQHF.

The gene calls are TRBV12-3 or TRBV12-4 and TRBJ2-7; TRBD2 matches at 10 bases. The CDR3 has 15 amino acids. J was trimmed by 0 bases and V by 6 bases; bases with no gene match: 5. The CDR3 spells CASRPSGSYSYEQYF. The CDR3 coding sequence is TGTGCCAGCAGACCTAGCGGGAGTTACTCCTACGAGCAGTACTTC.

This clonotype has a handful of counts. The genes are TRBV18 and TRBJ1-6; D might be TRBD1 (5 bases). The V end was cut by 10 bases, the J end by 7 bases, with 17 bases between. This CDR3 is 14 amino acids long. Germline values: CDR1 KGHSH, CDR2 LQKENI. CDR3 in amino acids: CATSSRGENSPLHF. CDR3 DNA sequence: TGTGCCACCTCCTCCCGAGGGGAGAATTCACCCCTCCACTTT.

The V call is TRBV4-3, the J call TRBJ1-3, with unresolved D. Trimming pared 1 base from V and 0 bases from J, leaving 4 bases between. The CDR3 runs to 14 residues. Germline V gene lookup returns CDR1 LGHNA and CDR2 YSLEER. The CDR3 DNA sequence: TGCGCCAGCAGCCAAGGTAACTCTGGAAACACCATATATTTT. Translating it yields CASSQGNSGNTIYF.

This clonotype was recorded a few times. This chain links TRBV20-1 with TRBJ2-1, with D possibly being TRBD2 (5 bases). Looked up from germline, CDR1 is DFQATT and CDR2 is SNEGSKA (reference sequence). The CDR3 length is 14 residues. The CDR3 sequence is CSKHLAGSYNEQFF. CDR3 in DNA: TGCTCCAAGCACCTGGCGGGCTCCTACAATGAGCAGTTCTTC.

This clonotype turned up a few times. This chain links TRBV25-1 with TRBJ2-7; TRBD2 aligns across 7 bases. The V segment lost 8 bases and the J segment 4 bases; nucleotides outside the gene matches: 5. Looked up from germline, CDR1 is MGHDK and CDR2 is SYGVNS. This CDR3 is 12 amino acids long. As DNA, the CDR3 is TGTGCCAGCGGGGAGGGGTATTACGAGCAGTACTTC. Its protein product is CASGEGYYEQYF.

The chain carries TRBV7-2 and TRBJ2-1; D unresolved. Trimming removed 0 bases from V and 4 bases from J, with 10 bases in between. This CDR3 is 15 amino acids long. Germline CDR1 is SGHTA and CDR2 is FQGNSA. The CDR3 DNA reads TGTGCCAGCAGCTTAGCGACTTCCATATACAATGAGCAGTTCTTC. As protein: CASSLATSIYNEQFF.